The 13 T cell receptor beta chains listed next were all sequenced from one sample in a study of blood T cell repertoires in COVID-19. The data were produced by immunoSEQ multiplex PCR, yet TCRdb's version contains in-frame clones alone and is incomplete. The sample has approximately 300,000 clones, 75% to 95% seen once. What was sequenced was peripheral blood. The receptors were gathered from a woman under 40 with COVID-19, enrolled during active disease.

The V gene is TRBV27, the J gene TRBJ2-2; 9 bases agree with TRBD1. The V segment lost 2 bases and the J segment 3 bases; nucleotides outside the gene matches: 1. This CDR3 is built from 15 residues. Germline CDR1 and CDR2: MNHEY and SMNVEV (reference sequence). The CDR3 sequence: CASSLRQGDTGELFF. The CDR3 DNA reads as TGTGCCAGCAGTTTACGACAGGGGGACACCGGGGAGCTGTTTTTT.

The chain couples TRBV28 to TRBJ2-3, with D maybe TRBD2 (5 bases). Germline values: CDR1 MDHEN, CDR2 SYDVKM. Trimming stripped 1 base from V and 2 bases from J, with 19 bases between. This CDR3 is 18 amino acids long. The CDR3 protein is CASSLYIPSRTPTDTQYF. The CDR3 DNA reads TGTGCCAGCAGTTTATATATCCCTAGCAGAACCCCCACAGATACGCAGTATTTT.

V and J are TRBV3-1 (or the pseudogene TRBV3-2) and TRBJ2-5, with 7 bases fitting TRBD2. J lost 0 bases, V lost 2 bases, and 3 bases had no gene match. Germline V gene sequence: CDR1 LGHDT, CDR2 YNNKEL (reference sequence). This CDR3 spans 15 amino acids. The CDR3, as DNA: TGTGCCAGCAGCCAACGCGGGAGCGACCAAGAGACCCAGTACTTC. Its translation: CASSQRGSDQETQYF.

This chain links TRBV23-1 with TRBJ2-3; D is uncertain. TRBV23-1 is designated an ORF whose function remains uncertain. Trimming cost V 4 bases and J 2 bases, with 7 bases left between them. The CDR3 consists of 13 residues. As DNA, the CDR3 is TGCGCCAGCAGTCCGAGGTTCACAGATACGCAGTATTTT. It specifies CASSPRFTDTQYF.

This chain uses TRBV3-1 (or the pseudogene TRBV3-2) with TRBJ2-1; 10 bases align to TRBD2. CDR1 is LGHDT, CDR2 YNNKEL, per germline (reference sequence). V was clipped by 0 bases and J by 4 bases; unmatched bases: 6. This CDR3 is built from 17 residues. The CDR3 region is CASSQEGELAGYNEQFF. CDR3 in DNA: TGTGCCAGCAGCCAAGAGGGGGAACTAGCGGGATACAATGAGCAGTTCTTC.

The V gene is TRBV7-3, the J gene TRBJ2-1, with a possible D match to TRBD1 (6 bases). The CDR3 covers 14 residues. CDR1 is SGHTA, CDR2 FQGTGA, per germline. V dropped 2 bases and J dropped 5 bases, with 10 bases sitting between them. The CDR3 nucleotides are TGTGCCAGCAGCTTACAGCCAGGGGACAATGAGCAGTTCTTC. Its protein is CASSLQPGDNEQFF.

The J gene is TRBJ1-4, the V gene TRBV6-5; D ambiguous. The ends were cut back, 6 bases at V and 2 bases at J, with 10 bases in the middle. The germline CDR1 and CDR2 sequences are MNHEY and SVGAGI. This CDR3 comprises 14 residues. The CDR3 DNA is TGTGCCAGCAGGGTCTCGCGGACTAATGAAAAACTGTTTTTT. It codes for CASRVSRTNEKLFF.

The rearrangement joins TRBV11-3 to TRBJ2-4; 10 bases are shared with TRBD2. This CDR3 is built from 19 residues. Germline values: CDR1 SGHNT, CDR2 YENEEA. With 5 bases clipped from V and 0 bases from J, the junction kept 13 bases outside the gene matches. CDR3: CASSRKREGGDLAKNIQYF. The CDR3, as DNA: TGTGCCAGCAGCCGGAAGCGGGAGGGCGGGGACTTAGCCAAAAACATTCAGTACTTC.

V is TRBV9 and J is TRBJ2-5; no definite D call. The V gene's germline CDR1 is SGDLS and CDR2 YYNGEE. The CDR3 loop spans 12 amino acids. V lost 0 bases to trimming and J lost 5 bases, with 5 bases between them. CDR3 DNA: TGTGCCAGCAGCGTAGCTTCGGAGACCCAGTACTTC. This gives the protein CASSVASETQYF.

The chain's CDR3 is CASSTVGQGENYGYTF. The CDR3 region has the DNA TGTGCCAGCAGCACCGTAGGACAAGGAGAAAACTATGGCTACACCTTC. V is TRBV5-6 and J is TRBJ1-2; the D gene is possibly TRBD1 (5 bases). Germline V CDR1 and CDR2: SGHDT, YYEEEE. Trimming removed 4 bases from V and 2 bases from J, with 18 bases in between. CDR3 length: 16 amino acids.

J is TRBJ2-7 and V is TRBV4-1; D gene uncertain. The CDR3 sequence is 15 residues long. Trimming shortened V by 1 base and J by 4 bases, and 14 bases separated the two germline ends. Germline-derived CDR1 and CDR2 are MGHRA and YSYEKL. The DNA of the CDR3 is TGCGCCAGCAGCCAAGTAACCACAGAAGATTACGAGCAGTACTTC. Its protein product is CASSQVTTEDYEQYF.

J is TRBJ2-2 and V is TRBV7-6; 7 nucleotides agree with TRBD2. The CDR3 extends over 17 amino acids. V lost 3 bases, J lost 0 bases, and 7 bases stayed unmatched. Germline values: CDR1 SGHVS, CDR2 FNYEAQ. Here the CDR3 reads CASSFISGFANTGELFF. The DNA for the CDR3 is TGTGCCAGCAGCTTCATTAGCGGGTTCGCGAACACCGGGGAGCTGTTTTTT.

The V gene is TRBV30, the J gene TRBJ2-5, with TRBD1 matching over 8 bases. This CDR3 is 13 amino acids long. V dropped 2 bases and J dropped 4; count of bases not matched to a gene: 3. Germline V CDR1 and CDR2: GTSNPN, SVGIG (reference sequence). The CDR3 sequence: CAWSSTGVETQYF. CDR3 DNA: TGTGCCTGGAGTTCGACAGGGGTAGAGACCCAGTACTTC.